The following is a T cell receptor (beta chain) sequence with its context. Its target is unknown. The data are from a study of type 1 and type 2 diabetes patients. Study summary: Samples came from type 1 diabetic, type 2 diabetic or nondiabetic people, recruited in China. CD4+ or CD8+ T cells were positively selected from PBMCs with microbeads. Study-wide results and limits: Between type 2 diabetes and control samples, V and J usage averaged approximately 0.97 correlation.

Amplification started from genomic DNA. Amplification of the beta chain CDR3 used 30 forward and 13 reverse multiplex primers. TCRdb reanalysed the multiplex PCR reads using MiXCR and keeps one entry per CDR3 protein. The repertoire holds fewer than 300,000 distinct CDR3 sequences, with around 47% as singletons. Trimming removed 9 bases from V and 5 bases from J, with 20 bases in between. The germline V gene has CDR1 LNHDA and CDR2 SQIVND (reference sequence). The CDR3 has 14 amino acids. This chain uses TRBV19 with TRBJ2-7, with D uncertain. The sequencing sample was made of peripheral blood mononuclear cells (PBMCs). The TCR sequence derives from a man between 18 and 35 years old with type 2 diabetes. The CDR3 region is CASSLKIKIDEQYF. The CDR3 bases are TGTGCCAGCAGCTTAAAAATCAAAATCGACGAGCAGTACTTC. Supplemented by reference TRBV19 and TRBJ2-7, the full variable domain reads DGGITQSPKYLFRKEGQNVTLSCEQNLNHDAMYWYRQDPGQGLRLIYYSQIVNDFQKGDIAEGYSVSREKKESFPLTVTSAQKNPTAFYLCASSLKIKIDEQYFGPGTRLTVT.